These 13 T cell receptor beta chains share one sample of origin, sequenced in a study of blood T cells in healthy people across ages. PCR was performed a second time for about 6 to 12 cycles using a sample-barcoded 5' primer and a J-beta primer mix. MiXCR was run by TCRdb on the 5' RACE reads, yielding one entry per CDR3 protein. This sample carries over 500,000 distinct CDR3 sequences, under 65% of them seen once, and the ten largest clones take approximately 13%. The sequencing sample was made of blood. These receptors originate from a woman of 80 years or more in good health.

A word on this clonotype: Since a much larger clone is just one base distant, this may be a read error. This chain joins TRBV28 and TRBJ1-2; perhaps TRBD1 as D (6 bases). The V end lost 3 bases, the J end lost 8 bases, and 10 bases lay between the germline ends. The germline gives CDR1 MDHEN, CDR2 SYDVKM. This CDR3 has 12 amino acids. The CDR3, as DNA: TGTGCCAGCAGTTTGGGGGCGCCGGGCTACACCTTC. Translation gives CASSLGAPGYTF.

This clonotype occurred many times. Just one base apart from a much larger clone, this may be a read error. The chain carries TRBV7-3 and TRBJ1-2, with 7 bases lining up with TRBD1. With 4 bases clipped from V and 6 bases from J, the junction kept 5 bases outside the gene matches. CDR3 length: 13 residues. Germline CDR1 SGHTA, CDR2 FQGTGA. The CDR3 here is CASSCFQGDGYTF. The DNA for the CDR3 is TGTGCCAGCAGCTGCTTCCAGGGGGATGGCTACACCTTC.

This clonotype was counted many times. The rearrangement joins TRBV9 to TRBJ2-5; D unresolved. Trimming removed 5 bases at V and 1 base at J, with 12 bases between. The germline V gene encodes CDR1 SGDLS and CDR2 YYNGEE. The CDR3 extends over 14 amino acids. CDR3 sequence reads: CASSLLPSQETQYF. The CDR3 DNA reads TGTGCCAGCAGTCTCTTACCGTCCCAAGAGACCCAGTACTTC.

The rearrangement joins TRBV6-2 or TRBV6-3 to TRBJ2-4; D is perhaps TRBD1 or TRBD2 (5 bases each). The CDR3 extends over 15 amino acids. Trimming shortened V by 8 bases and J by 0 bases, and 14 bases separated the two germline ends. Germline V gives CDR1 MNHEY, CDR2 SVGEGT. CDR3 sequence reads: CASARDHLAKNIQYF. The CDR3 DNA reads TGTGCCAGCGCGAGGGACCACTTAGCCAAAAACATTCAGTACTTC.

This clonotype was counted many times. The rearrangement uses TRBV5-1 and TRBJ1-2; the D is unclear. Looked up from germline, CDR1 is SGHRS and CDR2 is YFSETQ. The CDR3 contains 14 residues. V lost 1 base and J lost 7, with 14 bases in between. Written as DNA, the CDR3 is TGCGCCAGCAGCTTGATTCCTGCAGACGGTGGCTACACCTTC. Its protein product is CASSLIPADGGYTF.

There are a few counts of this clonotype. CDR3 in amino acids: CASSLTGGLLETQYF. In nucleotides, the CDR3 is TGTGCCAGCAGCCTGACAGGGGGATTGTTGGAGACCCAGTACTTC. The genes are TRBV7-9 and TRBJ2-5; TRBD1 agrees at 9 bases. Trimming took 5 bases from V and 5 from J; bases not matched to a gene: 9. CDR3 size: 15 residues. Germline V CDR1 and CDR2: SEHNR, FQNEAQ (reference sequence).

This clonotype was seen at least ten times. The gene calls are TRBV12-3 or TRBV12-4 and TRBJ1-1; D is undetermined. Trimming pared 3 bases from V and 1 base from J, leaving 9 bases between. The CDR3 loop spans 14 amino acids. CDR3 protein: CASSFSEPNTEAFF. Written as DNA, the CDR3 is TGTGCCAGCAGTTTTAGTGAGCCGAACACTGAAGCTTTCTTT.

Notes on this clonotype: A clone one base away is much larger, so this may be a read error. The chain joins TRBV12-3 or TRBV12-4 to TRBJ2-5, with a possible D match to TRBD2 (5 bases). This CDR3 has 15 residues. V lost 3 bases, J lost 11 bases, and 22 bases lay in between. This chain's CDR3 is CASSLSPQRVNEQYF. Here the CDR3 DNA reads TGTGCCAGCAGTTTGTCGCCCCAGAGGGTCAATGAGCAGTACTTC.

The V and J genes are TRBV5-1 and TRBJ2-3; 8 positions match TRBD2. The V and J ends lost 4 bases and 6 bases, in that order; junction bases with no gene match: 13. The CDR3 length is 16 residues. Germline CDR1 SGHRS, CDR2 YFSETQ. Here the CDR3 DNA reads TGCGCCAGCAGCCGGACTAGCTTCCCCCAACAGGATACGCAGTATTTT. Its translation: CASSRTSFPQQDTQYF.

Note on this clonotype: A much larger clone sits a single nucleotide away, making a read error possible. This chain connects TRBV6-5 to TRBJ1-6, with D unresolved. CDR1 MNHEY and CDR2 SVGAGI come from the germline V gene. CDR3 length: 12 amino acids. Trimming took off 4 bases at V and 10 bases at J, with 8 bases between the two ends. The CDR3, as DNA: TGTGCCAGCAGTTGCTCGGGGTCACCCCTCCACTTT. Translation: CASSCSGSPLHF.

This clonotype appeared many times. V usage is TRBV6-1 and J usage is TRBJ2-3; 11 bases agree with TRBD2. Germline V gene lookup returns CDR1 MNHNS and CDR2 SASEGT. After removal of 6 bases from V and 10 bases from J, the junction contained 9 bases not matched to a gene. The CDR3 totals 14 residues. The CDR3: CASRTGTSGQAQYF. CDR3 nucleotide sequence: TGTGCCAGCAGGACCGGGACTAGCGGTCAGGCGCAGTATTTT.

Only one count was recorded for this clonotype. The CDR3 DNA reads TGTGCCAGCAGCAAGCCCGAGACTTCTGGGGCCAACGTCCTGACTTTC. It specifies CASSKPETSGANVLTF. The chain uses TRBV21-1 and TRBJ2-6. TRBV21-1 is shown as a pseudogene. This CDR3 has 16 residues.

This clonotype was seen just once. In DNA form, the CDR3 reads TGCAGTGCTGAGGTGGACAGGGAAGGGGAGCAGTACTTC. Translated: CSAEVDREGEQYF. The chain is built from TRBV20-1 and TRBJ2-4; 8 nucleotides agree with TRBD1. V shed 5 bases, J shed 13 bases, and the junction held 13 bases outside the gene matches. The V gene's germline CDR1 is DFQATT and CDR2 SNEGSKA (reference sequence). CDR3 length equals 13 residues.